This T cell receptor beta chain was profiled in a study of response to subunit inactivated influenza vaccine. TCRdb used MiXCR to reprocess the RT-PCR reads, holding one entry per CDR3 protein. The data contain approximately 530,000 distinct CDR3 sequences, roughly 13% of them seen just once; the ten biggest clones take up around 13%. The CDR3 runs to 15 residues. With 0 bases clipped from V and 1 base from J, the junction kept 2 bases outside the gene matches. Germline CDR1 SGHRS, CDR2 YFSETQ. As to this clonotype: Its antigen is not identified.

Study-wide results and limits: Authors suggested each seasonal influenza vaccination recruits few new T cells.

The source material was PBMCs from blood, sampled roughly 47 days after vaccination. The clonotype originates from a man aged 50 to 60 who received an inactivated influenza vaccine. The rearrangement uses TRBV5-1 and TRBJ2-3; 7 nucleotides agree with TRBD2. The CDR3 DNA reads TGCGCCAGCAGCTTGGTTCGGGGGGGCACAGATACGCAGTATTTT. It encodes CASSLVRGGTDTQYF.